A selection of T cell receptor beta chains follows, all from one sample in a study of post-analysis software for immune sequencing data. MiXCR, applied by TCRdb to the PCR reads, yields one record per CDR3 protein. This sample carries a few hundred thousand distinct CDR3 sequences, roughly 45% of them seen once, and the ten largest clones take around an eighth. The specimen sequenced was blood. These receptor sequences come from a girl aged 5 to 17 with multiple sclerosis. CDR3s include the opening cysteine and the closing phenylalanine or tryptophan. D genes are given only for firm matches. Where a row states a size, it is once, few, many or the class of an expanded clone; other rows omit it.

>-|TRBV12-3/TRBV12-4|-|TRBJ1-1
CASRREIEAFF
TGTGCCAGCAGGAGGGAGATTGAAGCTTTCTTT
>-|TRBV27|-|TRBJ2-7
CASSLSTPSLGQYF
TGTGCCAGCAGTTTATCGACCCCCTCCCTGGGGCAGTACTTC
>TRBD2|TRBV5-1|-|TRBJ2-5
CASSLGSWEGRSETQYF
TGCGCCAGCAGCTTGGGATCGTGGGAGGGCCGGTCGGAGACCCAGTACTTC
>TRBD2|TRBV12-5|-|TRBJ2-1
CASGPTRPSGGLYNEQFF
TGTGCTAGTGGTCCCACCCGGCCTAGCGGGGGACTCTACAATGAGCAGTTCTTC
>-|TRBV28|few|TRBJ1-1
CASSATPSGGSEAFF
TGTGCCAGCAGTGCAACGCCTTCTGGGGGGTCTGAAGCTTTCTTT
>TRBD1|TRBV7-2|-|TRBJ1-3
CASSLTGGYGNTIYF
TGTGCCAGCAGCCTGACAGGGGGCTATGGAAACACCATATATTTT
>-|TRBV27|-|TRBJ1-2
CASRDPGVYGYTF
TGTGCCAGCCGAGATCCGGGGGTCTATGGCTACACCTTC
>TRBD1|TRBV4-1|many|TRBJ1-2
CASSPGQPGNGYTF
TGCGCCAGCAGCCCGGGACAGCCAGGGAATGGCTACACCTTC
>-|TRBV5-1|-|TRBJ2-7
CASSLGPTAEYEQYF
TGCGCCAGCAGCTTAGGCCCGACAGCAGAATACGAGCAGTACTTC
>-|TRBV18|few|TRBJ1-2
CASSPPPYVSYTF
TGTGCCAGCTCACCACCGCCCTATGTTAGCTACACCTTC
>TRBD2|TRBV2|-|TRBJ2-1
CASSVSGYSYNEQFF
TGTGCCAGCAGTGTTAGCGGGTACTCCTACAATGAGCAGTTCTTC
>-|TRBV5-5|few|TRBJ2-3
CASSRLGIDTQYF
TGTGCCAGCAGCCGACTGGGGATCGATACGCAGTATTTT
>-|TRBV27|few|TRBJ1-4
CASSGYSSVRNEKLFF
TGTGCCAGCAGTGGCTATTCTAGCGTAAGGAATGAAAAACTGTTTTTT
>-|TRBV5-1|-|TRBJ2-3
CASSLEAARTDTQYF
TGCGCCAGCAGCTTGGAGGCCGCGCGCACAGATACGCAGTATTTT
>-|TRBV30|few|TRBJ2-7
CAWSQGYEQYF
TGTGCCTGGAGCCAGGGCTACGAGCAGTACTTC
>-|TRBV20-1|-|TRBJ2-7
CSAPRETYEQYF
TGCAGTGCTCCCCGGGAGACCTACGAGCAGTACTTC
>TRBD1|TRBV12-3/TRBV12-4|many|TRBJ2-1
CASRLGQEQFF
TGTGCCAGCAGGTTGGGACAGGAGCAGTTCTTC
>TRBD1|TRBV7-2|-|TRBJ1-4
CASSVDTGATNEKLFF
TGTGCCAGCAGCGTCGATACAGGGGCTACTAATGAAAAACTGTTTTTT
>TRBD1|TRBV4-3|once|TRBJ1-6
CASSQERTGGVYNSPLHF
TGCGCCAGCAGCCAAGAAAGGACAGGGGGCGTGTATAATTCACCCCTCCACTTT
>-|TRBV12-3/TRBV12-4|few|TRBJ2-7
CASLKGSTYEQYF
TGTGCCAGCTTGAAGGGGAGTACCTACGAGCAGTACTTC
>TRBD1|TRBV20-1|-|TRBJ2-2
CSARDRDNTGELFF
TGCAGTGCTAGGGACAGGGATAACACCGGGGAGCTGTTTTTT
>TRBD1|TRBV7-2|-|TRBJ2-1
CASSPPGTGRNGEQFF
TGTGCCAGCAGCCCCCCTGGGACAGGGAGGAACGGTGAGCAGTTCTTC
>-|TRBV7-9|-|TRBJ1-5
CASSLAPRGNNQPQHF
TGTGCCAGCAGCTTAGCGCCTAGGGGGAACAATCAGCCCCAGCATTTT
>-|TRBV7-9|once|TRBJ2-5
CVSSPDSGLEETQYF
TGTGTCAGCAGCCCCGACAGCGGTCTTGAAGAGACCCAGTACTTC
>-|TRBV7-9|once|TRBJ1-5
CASSFQGVGQPQHF
TGTGCCAGCAGCTTCCAGGGTGTGGGTCAGCCCCAGCATTTT
>TRBD1|TRBV10-3|-|TRBJ2-1
CAIREQGARNEQFF
TGTGCCATCAGGGAGCAGGGGGCGCGCAATGAGCAGTTCTTC
>-|TRBV5-4|once|TRBJ2-1
CASSPVGSITGELFF
TGTGCCAGCAGCCCCGTGGGCTCCATAACCGGGGAGCTGTTCTTC
>TRBD2|TRBV29-1|-|TRBJ2-1
CSVEFLAGREQFF
TGCAGCGTTGAATTTCTAGCGGGTAGAGAGCAGTTCTTC
>TRBD1|TRBV4-1|-|TRBJ2-7
CASSRRDREAEQYF
TGCGCCAGCAGCCGAAGGGACAGGGAGGCCGAGCAGTACTTC
>-|TRBV27|-|TRBJ1-1
CASSTPGVMNTEAFF
TGTGCCAGCAGTACACCGGGGGTCATGAACACTGAAGCTTTCTTT
>-|TRBV28|few|TRBJ2-7
CASSIEYVGRSYEQYF
TGTGCCAGCAGTATAGAGTACGTAGGACGATCCTACGAGCAGTACTTC
>TRBD2|TRBV11-2|-|TRBJ2-3
CASSLGSAGATDTQYF
TGTGCCAGCAGCTTAGGGTCAGCGGGAGCAACAGATACGCAGTATTTT
>-|TRBV5-1|-|TRBJ1-2
CASSYLLDGGNGYTF
TGCGCCAGCAGCTATCTCTTGGACGGTGGGAATGGCTACACCTTC
>-|TRBV7-3|-|TRBJ2-5
CASSLGAGTETQYF
TGTGCCAGCAGCCTGGGGGCGGGGACGGAGACCCAGTACTTC
>-|TRBV27|-|TRBJ2-7
CASSPHSSSREQYF
TGTGCCAGCAGTCCCCATTCGAGTTCGAGGGAGCAGTACTTC